The 12 T cell receptor beta chains below all came from one sample that was sequenced in a study of T cell responses to AZD1222 COVID-19 vaccine. Method: immunoSEQ multiplex PCR; TCRdb's copy keeps in-frame clones and lacks some. The profile shows roughly 140,000 clones, around 90% of them singletons. Sequenced here: peripheral blood, sampled 28 days after the second AZD1222 dose. These receptor sequences come from an adult who received the AZD1222 COVID-19 vaccine.

This clone has more than one count but fewer than ten. The rearrangement joins TRBV5-1 to TRBJ2-2, with no clear D. This CDR3 spans 15 amino acids. The V gene's germline CDR1 is SGHRS and CDR2 YFSETQ. V was trimmed by 0 bases and J by 4 bases, leaving 10 bases between them. This CDR3 is CASSLESRPTGELFF. CDR3 DNA sequence: TGCGCCAGCAGCTTGGAGTCCAGACCCACCGGGGAGCTGTTTTTT.

V is TRBV29-1 and J is TRBJ1-1; 9 bases match TRBD1. V gave up 0 bases and J gave up 11 bases; unmatched junction bases: 13. CDR3 size: 15 residues. Germline CDR1 reads SQVTM; CDR2 reads ANQGSEA. CDR3 bases: TGCAGCGTTGAAGATCGCCGGACAGGGGCTTTGAAGGCTTTCTTT. Translated, it gives CSVEDRRTGALKAFF.

This clone has just one count. Other DNA sequences in the sample encode the same CDR3. The chain recombines TRBV10-3 with TRBJ1-6; D gene uncertain. The CDR3 is made up of 15 amino acids. V was shortened by 3 bases and J by 0 bases, with 6 bases between the two germline ends. Germline lookup yields CDR1 ENHRY and CDR2 SYGVKD. The CDR3 spells CAISEGSSYNSPLHF. The CDR3, as DNA: TGTGCCATCAGTGAAGGGAGCTCCTATAATTCACCCCTCCACTTT.

The V call is TRBV11-2, the J call TRBJ1-2; 8 bases map to TRBD1. In germline, CDR1 is SGHAT, CDR2 FQNNGV. V shed 2 bases and J 7 bases; nucleotides not matched to a gene: 6. CDR3 length: 14 residues. CDR3 loop: CASSLTRQGPGYTF. CDR3 DNA: TGTGCCAGCAGCTTAACCCGACAGGGGCCTGGCTACACCTTC.

V gene TRBV5-1 combines with J gene TRBJ2-1, with TRBD1 matching 8 bases. With 4 bases clipped from V and 0 bases from J, the junction kept 6 bases outside the gene matches. This CDR3 comprises 16 residues. From germline, CDR1 is SGHRS and CDR2 YFSETQ. CDR3 in DNA: TGCGCCAGCAGCCCTGGGACAGGAAGCTCCTACAATGAGCAGTTCTTC. Translation: CASSPGTGSSYNEQFF.

The gene calls are TRBV5-5 and TRBJ2-1; 11 bases map to TRBD2. The CDR3 is 17 residues long. Germline values: CDR1 SGHKS, CDR2 YYEKEE (reference sequence). After removal of 0 bases from V and 1 base from J, the junction contained 3 bases not matched to a gene. The CDR3 bases are TGTGCCAGCAGCTTGGGACTAGCGGGACCATCCTACAATGAGCAGTTCTTC. Its protein product is CASSLGLAGPSYNEQFF.

The chain recombines TRBV5-4 with TRBJ2-1; perhaps TRBD1 as D (5 bases). This CDR3 is 15 amino acids long. Germline V lookup: CDR1 SGHNT, CDR2 YYREEE (reference sequence). Trimming removed 4 bases at V and 4 bases at J, with 15 bases between. CDR3 nucleotide sequence: TGTGCCAGCAGCCCCCGACAGCCATCGTACAATGAGCAGTTCTTC. Protein product: CASSPRQPSYNEQFF.

This chain uses TRBV2 with TRBJ2-7; 8 bases are a match to TRBD1. The CDR3 has 14 amino acids. The V segment lost 4 bases and the J segment 5 bases; nucleotides outside the gene matches: 7. Per the germline V gene, CDR1 is SNHLY and CDR2 is FYNNEI. The CDR3 sequence: CASSGRTGWNEQYF. The CDR3 region has the DNA TGTGCCAGCAGTGGGAGGACAGGGTGGAACGAGCAGTACTTC. Drawing the rest from reference TRBV2 and TRBJ2-7, the complete variable domain is EPEVTQTPSHQVTQMGQEVILRCVPISNHLYFYWYRQILGQKVEFLVSFYNNEISEKSEIFDDQFSVERPDGSNFTLKIRSTKLEDSAMYFCASSGRTGWNEQYFGPGTRLTVT.

The genes are TRBV4-1 and TRBJ2-7, with TRBD1 matching over 7 bases. Germline V gene data show CDR1 as MGHRA and CDR2 as YSYEKL. The CDR3 covers 15 residues. The junction had 5 bases not matched to a gene; V was cut back by 1 base and J by 2 bases. As DNA, the CDR3 is TGCGCCAGCAGCCAAGTAGTACAGGGGACCTACGAGCAGTACTTC. Protein: CASSQVVQGTYEQYF.

CDR3 sequence (DNA): TGTGCCAGCAGCTTGGGACCGCCGGGTGACGATACGCAGTATTTT. Translated, it gives CASSLGPPGDDTQYF. V usage is TRBV7-7 and J usage is TRBJ2-3; tentatively, D is TRBD1 or TRBD2 (5 bases each). Trimming shortened V by 3 bases and J by 6 bases, and 16 bases separated the two germline ends. The V gene's germline CDR1 is SSHAT and CDR2 FNYEAQ (reference sequence). The CDR3 spans 15 residues.

The J gene is TRBJ1-1, the V gene TRBV30, with 9 bases identical to TRBD1. Trimming at V came to 5 bases and at J to 5 bases, leaving 3 bases not matched to a gene. This CDR3 spans 12 amino acids. Germline V gene sequence: CDR1 GTSNPN, CDR2 SVGIG (reference sequence). In DNA, the CDR3 is TGTGCCTGGGGGACAGGGCGAACTGAAGCTTTCTTT. It yields the protein CAWGTGRTEAFF.

The chain recombines TRBV27 with TRBJ2-1, with unresolved D. The CDR3 extends over 13 amino acids. Germline V gene lookup returns CDR1 MNHEY and CDR2 SMNVEV (reference sequence). Trimming stripped 3 bases from V and 4 bases from J, with 7 bases between. The DNA of the CDR3 is TGTGCCAGCAGTTTGTTGGGTTACAATGAGCAGTTCTTC. Translation: CASSLLGYNEQFF.